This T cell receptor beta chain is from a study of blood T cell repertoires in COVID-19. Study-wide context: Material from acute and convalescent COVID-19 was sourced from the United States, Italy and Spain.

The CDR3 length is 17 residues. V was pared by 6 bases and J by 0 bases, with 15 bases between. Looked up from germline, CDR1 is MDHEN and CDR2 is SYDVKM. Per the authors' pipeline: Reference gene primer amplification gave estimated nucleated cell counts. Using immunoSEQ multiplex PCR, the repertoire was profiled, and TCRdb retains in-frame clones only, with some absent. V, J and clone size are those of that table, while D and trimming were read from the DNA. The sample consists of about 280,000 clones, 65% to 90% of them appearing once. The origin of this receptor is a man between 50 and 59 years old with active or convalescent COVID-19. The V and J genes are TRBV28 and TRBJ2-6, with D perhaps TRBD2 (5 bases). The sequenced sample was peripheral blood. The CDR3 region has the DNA TGTGCCAGCAGAGGACTTTTACCCTACTCTGGGGCCAACGTCCTGACTTTC. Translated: CASRGLLPYSGANVLTF.